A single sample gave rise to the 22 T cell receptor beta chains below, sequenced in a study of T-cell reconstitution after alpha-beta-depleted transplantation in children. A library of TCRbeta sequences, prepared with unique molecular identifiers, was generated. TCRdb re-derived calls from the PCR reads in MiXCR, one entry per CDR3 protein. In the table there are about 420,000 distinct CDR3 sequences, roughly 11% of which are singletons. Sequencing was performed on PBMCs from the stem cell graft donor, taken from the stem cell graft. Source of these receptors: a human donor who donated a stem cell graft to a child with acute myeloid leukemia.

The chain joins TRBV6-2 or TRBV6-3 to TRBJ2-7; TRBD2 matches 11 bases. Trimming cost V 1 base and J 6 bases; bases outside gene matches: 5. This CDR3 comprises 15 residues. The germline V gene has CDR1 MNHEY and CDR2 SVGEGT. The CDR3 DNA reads TGTGCCAGCAGTTACTGGGCTAGCGGGAGGACCGAGCAGTACTTC. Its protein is CASSYWASGRTEQYF.

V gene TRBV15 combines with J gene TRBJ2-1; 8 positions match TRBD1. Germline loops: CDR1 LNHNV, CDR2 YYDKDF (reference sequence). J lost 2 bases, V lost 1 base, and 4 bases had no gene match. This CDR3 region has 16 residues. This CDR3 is CATSRGGQGPYNEQFF. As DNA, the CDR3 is TGTGCCACCAGCAGAGGAGGACAGGGTCCCTACAATGAGCAGTTCTTC.

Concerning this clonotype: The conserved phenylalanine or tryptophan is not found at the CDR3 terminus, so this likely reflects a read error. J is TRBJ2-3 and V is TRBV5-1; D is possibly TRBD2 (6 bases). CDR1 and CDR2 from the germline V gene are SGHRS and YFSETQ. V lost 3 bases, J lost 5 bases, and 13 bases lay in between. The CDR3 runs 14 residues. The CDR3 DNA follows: TGCGCCAGCAGCTCGTATATGGGGGGAGATACGCAGTATTTA. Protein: CASSSYMGGDTQYL.

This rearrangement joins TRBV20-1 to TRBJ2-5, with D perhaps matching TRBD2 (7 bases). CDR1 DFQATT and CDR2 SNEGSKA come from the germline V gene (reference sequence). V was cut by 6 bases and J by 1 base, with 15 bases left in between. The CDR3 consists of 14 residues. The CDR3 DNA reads TGCAGTGCCCTTGGAGGGGGGGGCCAAGAGACCCAGTACTTC. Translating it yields CSALGGGGQETQYF.

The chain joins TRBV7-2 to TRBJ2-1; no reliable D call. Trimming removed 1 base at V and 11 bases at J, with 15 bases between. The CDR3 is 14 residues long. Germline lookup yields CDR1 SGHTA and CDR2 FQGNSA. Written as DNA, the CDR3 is TGTGCCAGCAGCTTAGATCGGCCTCATCCGCAGCAGTTCTTC. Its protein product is CASSLDRPHPQQFF.

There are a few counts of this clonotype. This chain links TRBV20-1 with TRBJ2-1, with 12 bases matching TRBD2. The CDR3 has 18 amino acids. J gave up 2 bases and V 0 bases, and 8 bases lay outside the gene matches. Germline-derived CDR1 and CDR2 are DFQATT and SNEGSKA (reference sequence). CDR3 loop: CSARDGTSGRRTYNEQFF. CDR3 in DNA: TGCAGTGCTAGAGATGGAACTAGCGGGAGGCGAACCTACAATGAGCAGTTCTTC.

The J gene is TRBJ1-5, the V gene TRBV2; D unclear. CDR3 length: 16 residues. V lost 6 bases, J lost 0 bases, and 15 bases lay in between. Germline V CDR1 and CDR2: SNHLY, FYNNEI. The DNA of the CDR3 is TGTGCCAGCAGATCCTCTGCGGGGTTTAGCAATCAGCCCCAGCATTTT. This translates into CASRSSAGFSNQPQHF. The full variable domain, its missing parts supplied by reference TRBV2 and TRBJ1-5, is EPEVTQTPSHQVTQMGQEVILRCVPISNHLYFYWYRQILGQKVEFLVSFYNNEISEKSEIFDDQFSVERPDGSNFTLKIRSTKLEDSAMYFCASRSSAGFSNQPQHFGDGTRLSIL.

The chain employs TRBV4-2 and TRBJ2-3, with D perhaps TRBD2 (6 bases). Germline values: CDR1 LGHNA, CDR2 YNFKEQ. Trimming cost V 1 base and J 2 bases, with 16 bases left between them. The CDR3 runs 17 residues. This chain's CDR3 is CASSQGSSGTPTDTQYF. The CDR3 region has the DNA TGTGCCAGCAGCCAAGGATCCTCTGGGACTCCCACAGATACGCAGTATTTT.

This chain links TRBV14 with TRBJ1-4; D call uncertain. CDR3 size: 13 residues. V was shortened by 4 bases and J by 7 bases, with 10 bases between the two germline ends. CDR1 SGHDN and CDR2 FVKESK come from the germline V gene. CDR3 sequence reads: CASSPGHSEKLFF. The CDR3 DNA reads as TGTGCCAGCAGCCCGGGTCATTCTGAAAAACTGTTTTTT.

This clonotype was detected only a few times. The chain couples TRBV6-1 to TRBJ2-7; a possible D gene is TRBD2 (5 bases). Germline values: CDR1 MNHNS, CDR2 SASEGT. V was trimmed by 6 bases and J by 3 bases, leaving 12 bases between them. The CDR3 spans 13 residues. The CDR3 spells CASRMDGNYEQYV. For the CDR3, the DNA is TGTGCCAGCAGGATGGACGGGAACTACGAGCAGTACGTC.

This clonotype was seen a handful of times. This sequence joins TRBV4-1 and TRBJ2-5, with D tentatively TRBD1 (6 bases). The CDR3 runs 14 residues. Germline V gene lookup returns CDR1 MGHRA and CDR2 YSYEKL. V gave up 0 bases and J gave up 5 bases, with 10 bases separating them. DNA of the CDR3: TGCGCCAGCAGCCAAGAAGGGGGTTGGGAGACCCAGTACTTC. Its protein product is CASSQEGGWETQYF.

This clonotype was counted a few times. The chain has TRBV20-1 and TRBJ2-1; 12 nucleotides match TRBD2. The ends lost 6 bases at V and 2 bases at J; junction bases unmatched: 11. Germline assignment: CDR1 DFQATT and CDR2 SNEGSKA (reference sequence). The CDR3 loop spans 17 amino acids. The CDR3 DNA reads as TGCAGTGCCCCCGGGACTAGCGGGTCTCTTCCCTACAATGAGCAGTTCTTC. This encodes CSAPGTSGSLPYNEQFF.

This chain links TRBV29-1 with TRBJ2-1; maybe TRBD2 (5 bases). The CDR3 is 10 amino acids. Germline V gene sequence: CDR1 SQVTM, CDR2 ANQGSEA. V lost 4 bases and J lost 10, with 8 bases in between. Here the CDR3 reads CSVVRVEQFF. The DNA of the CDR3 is TGCAGCGTTGTGAGGGTCGAGCAGTTCTTC.

The CDR3 DNA follows: TGTGCCAGCAGCTTAGACGCAGGTGTGGACACCATATATTTT. Protein: CASSLDAGVDTIYF. This chain links TRBV7-2 with TRBJ1-3; D is ambiguous. The CDR3 has 14 amino acids. Between the trimmed V and J ends, which lost 1 base and 8 bases, there was a span of 12 bases. CDR1 SGHTA and CDR2 FQGNSA come from the germline V gene.

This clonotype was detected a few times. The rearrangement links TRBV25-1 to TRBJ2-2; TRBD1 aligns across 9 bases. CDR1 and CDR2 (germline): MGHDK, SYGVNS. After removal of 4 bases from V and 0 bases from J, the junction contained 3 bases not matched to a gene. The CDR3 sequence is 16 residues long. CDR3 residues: CASSADRGPNTGELFF. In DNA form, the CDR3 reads TGTGCCAGCAGTGCGGACAGGGGCCCGAACACCGGGGAGCTGTTTTTT.

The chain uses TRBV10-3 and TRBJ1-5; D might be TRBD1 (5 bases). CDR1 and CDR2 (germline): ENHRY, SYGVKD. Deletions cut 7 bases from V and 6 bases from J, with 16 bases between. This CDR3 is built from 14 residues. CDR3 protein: CAIKGAGFGQPQHF. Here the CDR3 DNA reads TGTGCCATCAAGGGTGCAGGGTTCGGTCAGCCCCAGCATTTT.

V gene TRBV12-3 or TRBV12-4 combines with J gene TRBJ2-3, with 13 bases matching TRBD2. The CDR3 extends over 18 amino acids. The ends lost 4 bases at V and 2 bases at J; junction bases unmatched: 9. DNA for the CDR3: TGTGCCAGCAGTTCCCTTGGGACTAGCGGGGCTCTCACAGATACGCAGTATTTT. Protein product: CASSSLGTSGALTDTQYF.

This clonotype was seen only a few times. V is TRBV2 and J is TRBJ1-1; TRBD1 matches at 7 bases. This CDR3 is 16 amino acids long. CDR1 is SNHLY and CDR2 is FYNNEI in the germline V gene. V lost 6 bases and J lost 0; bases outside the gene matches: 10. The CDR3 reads CASRYTTGTVNTEAFF. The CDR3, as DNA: TGTGCCAGCAGATATACGACCGGGACAGTGAACACTGAAGCTTTCTTT.

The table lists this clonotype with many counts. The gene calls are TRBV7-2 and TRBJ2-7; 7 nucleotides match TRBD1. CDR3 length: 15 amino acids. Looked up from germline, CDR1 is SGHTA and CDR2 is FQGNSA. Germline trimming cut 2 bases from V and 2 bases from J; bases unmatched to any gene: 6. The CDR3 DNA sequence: TGTGCCAGCAGCTTATCCGGGACAGAAACCTACGAGCAGTACTTC. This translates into CASSLSGTETYEQYF.

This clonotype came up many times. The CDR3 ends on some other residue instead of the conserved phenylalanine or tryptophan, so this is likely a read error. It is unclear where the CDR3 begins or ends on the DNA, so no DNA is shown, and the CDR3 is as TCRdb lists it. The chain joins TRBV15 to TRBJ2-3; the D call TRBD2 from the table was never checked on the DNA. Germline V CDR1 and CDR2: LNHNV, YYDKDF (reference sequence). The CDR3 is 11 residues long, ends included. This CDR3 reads CATSRAFGLAG.

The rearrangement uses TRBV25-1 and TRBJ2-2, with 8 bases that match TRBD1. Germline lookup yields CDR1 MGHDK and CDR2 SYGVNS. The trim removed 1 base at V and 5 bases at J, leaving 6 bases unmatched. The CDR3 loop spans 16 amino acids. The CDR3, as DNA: TGTGCCAGCAGTGAATGGAGGACAGGGCTTACCGGGGAGCTGTTTTTT. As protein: CASSEWRTGLTGELFF.

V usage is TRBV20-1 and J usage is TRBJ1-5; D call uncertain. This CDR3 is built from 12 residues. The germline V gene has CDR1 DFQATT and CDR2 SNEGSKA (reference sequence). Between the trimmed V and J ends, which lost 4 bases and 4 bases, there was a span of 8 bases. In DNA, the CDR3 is TGCAGTGCTACGCGGGAGAATCAGCCCCAGCATTTT. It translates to CSATRENQPQHF.